Below, 21 T cell receptor beta chains from the same sample are listed, as sequenced in a study of metastatic and nonmetastatic thyroid tumors. Through MiXCR, TCRdb re-clonotyped the PCR reads. The table has around 26,000 clones, approximately 20% seen once; the top ten hold about 7.6%. Among the patients, none had received any treatment before thyroid surgery. Sequenced material: blood. These receptors all stem from a female donor with papillary thyroid cancer or a benign thyroid nodule (not recorded which). Some clones in this sample may be carry-over from other donors' samples.

J is TRBJ2-3 and V is TRBV19; D not resolved. Germline assignment: CDR1 LNHDA and CDR2 SQIVND (reference sequence). This CDR3 has 15 residues. Trimming cost V 7 bases and J 0 bases, with 14 bases left between them. The CDR3 loop is CASKVGDFSTDTQYF. The DNA for the CDR3 is TGTGCCAGTAAGGTCGGAGATTTTAGCACAGATACGCAGTATTTT.

This clone was observed at least ten times. V usage is TRBV7-2 and J usage is TRBJ2-7; D remains ambiguous. CDR1 and CDR2 (germline): SGHTA, FQGNSA. Trimming pared 1 base from V and 4 bases from J, leaving 8 bases between. The CDR3 is made up of 13 amino acids. CDR3 in DNA: TGTGCCAGCAGCTTAGGGTCAGATTACGAGCAGTACTTC. The encoded protein is CASSLGSDYEQYF.

This clone has just a few counts. V is TRBV15 and J is TRBJ1-6; the D is unclear. The CDR3 covers 14 residues. CDR1 is LNHNV, CDR2 YYDKDF, per germline (reference sequence). V lost 3 bases to trimming and J lost 9 bases, with 12 bases between them. Written as DNA, the CDR3 is TGTGCCACCAGCAGTCTCCAGACACCTTCACCCCTCCACTTT. Translating it yields CATSSLQTPSPLHF.

This clone appeared once. Compared with germline, one end of the junction differs, possibly owing to a read error. This sequence joins TRBV7-3 and TRBJ2-5, with TRBD2 as a possible D gene (5 bases). Germline lookup yields CDR1 SGHTA and CDR2 FQGTGA. This CDR3 contains 16 residues. For the CDR3, the DNA is TGTGCCAGCAGCTTAAATGGCGGGTGGGTCCAAGAGGCCCAGTACTTC. Its protein product is CASSLNGGWVQEAQYF.

Many counts were recorded for this clone. The chain recombines TRBV20-1 with TRBJ2-1, with D possibly being TRBD1 or TRBD2 (5 bases each). Germline CDR1 DFQATT, CDR2 SNEGSKA (reference sequence). The CDR3 extends over 14 amino acids. With 5 bases removed from V and 1 base from J, the gap between germline ends came to 12 bases. CDR3 protein: CSALRDPSYNEQFF. CDR3 DNA: TGCAGTGCTCTCCGGGACCCTTCCTACAATGAGCAGTTCTTC.

This clone was seen many times. This rearrangement joins TRBV30 to TRBJ2-7; no clear D gene. CDR1 is GTSNPN, CDR2 SVGIG, per germline (reference sequence). The CDR3 sequence is 13 residues long. V was shortened by 0 bases and J by 3 bases, with 9 bases between the two germline ends. The CDR3, as DNA: TGTGCCTGGAGTGTAGAACAGCTCTACGAGCAGTACTTC. It yields the protein CAWSVEQLYEQYF. The full variable domain, completed using reference TRBV30 and TRBJ2-7, is SQTIHQWPATLVQPVGSPLSLECTVEGTSNPNLYWYRQAAGRGLQLLFYSVGIGQISSEVPQNLSASRPQDRQFILSSKKLLLSDSGFYLCAWSVEQLYEQYFGPGTRLTVT.

This clone was detected ten times or more. This chain connects TRBV10-1 to TRBJ2-2, with TRBD2 matching over 7 bases. J was trimmed by 6 bases and V by 2 bases; bases with no gene match: 3. Germline V gives CDR1 WNHNN, CDR2 SYGVQD (reference sequence). The CDR3 totals 14 residues. CDR3 in DNA: TGCGCCAGCAGTGAGGAGGGGAGGGCCGGGGAGCTGTTTTTT. It encodes CASSEEGRAGELFF.

Many counts were recorded for this clone. J is TRBJ2-2 and V is TRBV2; unclear D gene. V lost 4 bases and J 3 bases, leaving 12 bases between the germline ends. Germline CDR1 reads SNHLY; CDR2 reads FYNNEI. The CDR3 contains 15 residues. The CDR3 loop is CASSASGPDTGELFF. DNA for the CDR3: TGTGCCAGCAGTGCGTCAGGTCCGGACACCGGGGAGCTGTTTTTT.

The V call is TRBV3-1, the J call TRBJ2-5; tentative D call: TRBD2 (5 bases). This CDR3 has 16 amino acids. V was cut by 2 bases and J by 3 bases, with 16 bases left in between. Germline V gives CDR1 LGHDT, CDR2 YNNKEL (reference sequence). The CDR3 DNA reads TGTGCCAGCAGCCAACATCGAGCGGTAGGCAAAGAGACCCAGTACTTC. Its protein is CASSQHRAVGKETQYF.

In its sample, this clone was seen many times. The chain combines TRBV20-1 with TRBJ2-1; maybe TRBD2 (6 bases). The germline V gene has CDR1 DFQATT and CDR2 SNEGSKA (reference sequence). The V gene lost 5 bases and the J gene lost 0 bases, with 14 bases spanning the gap. This CDR3 region has 15 residues. This CDR3 reads CSAPTAGSSYNEQFF. CDR3 DNA sequence: TGCAGTGCTCCTACTGCGGGGAGCTCCTACAATGAGCAGTTCTTC.

This clone was seen a single time. The chain is built from TRBV30 and TRBJ2-5; D is perhaps TRBD1 or TRBD2 (5 bases each). CDR1 is GTSNPN, CDR2 SVGIG, per germline (reference sequence). The V end lost 4 bases, the J end lost 3 bases, and 6 bases lay between the germline ends. The CDR3 totals 11 residues. DNA of the CDR3: TGTGCCTGGATGGGGGAAGAGACCCAGTACTTC. Residues: CAWMGEETQYF.

This clone was counted ten times or more. The chain has TRBV20-1 and TRBJ2-1; 12 bases align to TRBD2. Per the germline V gene, CDR1 is DFQATT and CDR2 is SNEGSKA (reference sequence). CDR3 length: 17 amino acids. V was pared by 0 bases and J by 8 bases, with 11 bases of the junction left unmatched. As DNA, the CDR3 is TGCAGTGCTAGAGATCTAACTAGCGGGAGGACTTCCCATGAGCAGTTCTTC. Translating it yields CSARDLTSGRTSHEQFF.

This clone appeared many times. This chain connects TRBV28 to TRBJ2-5; TRBD1 matches 10 bases. Looked up from germline, CDR1 is MDHEN and CDR2 is SYDVKM. Trimming at V came to 5 bases and at J to 5 bases, leaving 5 bases not matched to a gene. The CDR3 has 14 residues. The CDR3 protein is CASSPGQGGETQYF. The CDR3 DNA reads as TGTGCCAGCAGTCCTGGACAGGGGGGTGAGACCCAGTACTTC. The full variable domain, in which reference TRBV28 and TRBJ2-5 provide the parts outside the CDR3, is DVKVTQSSRYLVKRTGEKVFLECVQDMDHENMFWYRQDPGLGLRLIYFSYDVKMKEKGDIPEGYSVSREKKERFSLILESASTNQTSMYLCASSPGQGGETQYFGPGTRLLVL.

This clone has more than one count but fewer than ten. The genes are TRBV28 and TRBJ2-1; unclear D gene. The germline V gene encodes CDR1 MDHEN and CDR2 SYDVKM. The CDR3 consists of 14 residues. The germline V and J ends were trimmed by 8 bases and 5 bases, with 16 bases remaining between them. The CDR3 DNA is TGTGCCAGCCAAAGCCTCCCACGGAACAATGAGCAGTTCTTC. It codes for CASQSLPRNNEQFF.

This clone was observed at least ten times. The rearrangement uses TRBV27 and TRBJ2-1; 9 bases line up with TRBD2. The CDR3 length is 15 residues. Trimming took 3 bases from V and 8 from J; bases not matched to a gene: 8. The germline CDR1 and CDR2 sequences are MNHEY and SMNVEV (reference sequence). CDR3 sequence (DNA): TGTGCCAGCAGTTTTCGGGCGGGAGGGTTGGATGAGCAGTTCTTC. Encoded protein: CASSFRAGGLDEQFF.

This clone was detected ten times or more. The chain employs TRBV3-1 and TRBJ2-1, with 9 bases lining up with TRBD2. Losses at the gene ends were 3 bases for V and 8 bases for J; bases not matched to a gene: 11. Germline CDR1 reads LGHDT; CDR2 reads YNNKEL (reference sequence). This CDR3 is built from 16 residues. The CDR3 DNA reads TGTGCCAGCAGCCAGGGTGCTAGCGGGGTCTCCGATGAGCAGTTCTTC. Translation gives CASSQGASGVSDEQFF.

The rearrangement uses TRBV6-2 or TRBV6-3 and TRBJ1-1; D remains unclear. This CDR3 is 11 amino acids long. CDR1 MNHEY and CDR2 SVGEGT come from the germline V gene. V lost 8 bases and J lost 3, with 7 bases in between. Here the CDR3 DNA reads TGTGCCAGCCGAGAGGACACTGAAGCTTTCTTT. Its translation is CASREDTEAFF.

Details on this clone: At one end, the junction sequence differs from germline, possibly due to a read error. The rearrangement uses TRBV12-3 or TRBV12-4 and TRBJ1-5; D is perhaps TRBD1 (6 bases). The CDR3 consists of 16 residues. CDR3 in amino acids: CANSRSLRQGNQPQHF. In nucleotides, the CDR3 is TGTGCCAACAGTCGATCTTTGCGACAGGGCAATCAGCCCCAGCATTTT.

This chain joins TRBV3-1 and TRBJ2-7, with 9 bases aligning to TRBD1. V gave up 6 bases and J gave up 12 bases; unmatched junction bases: 6. Germline CDR1 and CDR2: LGHDT and YNNKEL (reference sequence). CDR3 length: 11 amino acids. The CDR3 DNA is TGTGCCAGCAGTGGGGGGACAGGGCGGTACTTC. Protein sequence: CASSGGTGRYF.

There are many counts of this clone. The rearrangement uses TRBV28 and TRBJ2-3, with D uncertain. Trimming left V 5 bases short and J 6 bases short, with 6 bases between. The CDR3 extends over 11 amino acids. Per the germline V gene, CDR1 is MDHEN and CDR2 is SYDVKM. CDR3 loop: CASSPLDTQYF. The CDR3 DNA sequence: TGTGCCAGCAGTCCCCTGGATACGCAGTATTTT.

V gene TRBV10-3 combines with J gene TRBJ2-7; D gene ambiguous. V was pared by 4 bases and J by 5 bases, with 12 bases between. CDR1 is ENHRY, CDR2 SYGVKD, per germline. This CDR3 spans 13 amino acids. CDR3: CAISGTGLHEQYF. The CDR3 DNA is TGTGCCATCAGTGGTACGGGCCTCCACGAGCAGTACTTC.